The 15 T cell receptor beta chains presented below share a single source sample, sequenced in a study of T cell repertoires in cytomegalovirus infection. Using its own MiXCR run on the reads, TCRdb lists one record per CDR3 protein. The data show some 440,000 distinct CDR3 sequences, approximately 32% seen once. Sequences were obtained from PBMCs. The source of these receptors is a human donor in good health (CMV status not recorded). Some clones in this sample may be carry-over from other donors' samples.

This clonotype was recorded a few times. The chain is built from TRBV19 and TRBJ2-7; D assignment may be TRBD1 or TRBD2 (5 bases each). The CDR3 is 14 residues long. V was shortened by 5 bases and J by 9 bases, with 20 bases between the two germline ends. The V gene's germline CDR1 is LNHDA and CDR2 SQIVND (reference sequence). CDR3 protein: CASSHRDQPLRQYF. CDR3 bases: TGTGCCAGTAGTCACCGGGACCAACCCTTACGGCAGTACTTC.

The sample holds a few counts of this clonotype. The V gene is TRBV28, the J gene TRBJ1-2, with D tentatively TRBD1 (5 bases). CDR1 and CDR2 from the germline V gene are MDHEN and SYDVKM. This CDR3 has 13 amino acids. Between the trimmed V and J ends, which lost 7 bases and 6 bases, there was a span of 15 bases. Here the CDR3 DNA reads TGTGCCAGCACCCCATGGGGGGAAAATGGCTACACCTTC. Translation: CASTPWGENGYTF.

A note on this clonotype: The CDR3 ends on some other residue instead of the conserved phenylalanine or tryptophan, so this is likely a read error. In nucleotides, the CDR3 is TGCGCCAGCAGCTTGCGTCGCCCTATCCCTAAACGGGGCACTGAAGCTTTCTTG. Translated: CASSLRRPIPKRGTEAFL. The J gene is TRBJ1-1, the V gene TRBV5-1; no definite D call. V was clipped by 1 base and J by 4 bases, with 23 bases between them. Germline CDR1 SGHRS, CDR2 YFSETQ. The length of the CDR3 is 18 residues.

The genes are TRBV11-2 and TRBJ2-3; D is perhaps TRBD1 or TRBD2 (5 bases each). Between the trimmed V and J ends, which lost 7 bases and 2 bases, there was a span of 16 bases. The CDR3 length is 15 residues. CDR1 is SGHAT and CDR2 is FQNNGV in the germline V gene. The CDR3 sequence is CASISPGGVTDTQYF. CDR3 DNA sequence: TGTGCCAGCATCTCGCCTGGGGGTGTCACAGATACGCAGTATTTT.

The J gene is TRBJ2-7, the V gene TRBV5-1, with 9 positions matching TRBD2. Germline assignment: CDR1 SGHRS and CDR2 YFSETQ. The CDR3 runs 15 residues. V shed 4 bases, J shed 3 bases, and the junction held 8 bases outside the gene matches. The CDR3 DNA is TGCGCCAGCAGCACAAGTAGCGGGGGAAACTACGAGCAGTACTTC. This translates into CASSTSSGGNYEQYF.

V gene TRBV28 combines with J gene TRBJ2-5; D is unresolved. The CDR3 is 16 amino acids. V shed 5 bases and J shed 5 bases, with 21 bases lying between them. Looked up from germline, CDR1 is MDHEN and CDR2 is SYDVKM. The CDR3 loop is CASSPSRNLYGETQYF. CDR3 bases: TGTGCCAGCAGTCCTTCACGGAACTTATATGGGGAGACCCAGTACTTC.

This rearrangement joins TRBV29-1 to TRBJ1-1, with 7 bases lining up with TRBD1. The germline CDR1 and CDR2 sequences are SQVTM and ANQGSEA. The CDR3 is 11 residues long. The ends lost 7 bases at V and 5 bases at J; junction bases unmatched: 4. The CDR3: CSAQGETEAFF. As DNA, the CDR3 is TGCAGCGCCCAGGGGGAGACTGAAGCTTTCTTT. Full variable domain (remainder filled in from reference TRBV29-1 and TRBJ1-1): SAVISQKPSRDICQRGTSLTIQCQVDSQVTMMFWYRQQPGQSLTLIATANQGSEATYESGFVIDKFPISRPNLTFSTLTVSNMSPEDSSIYLCSAQGETEAFFGQGTRLTVV.

This clonotype has a handful of counts. This sequence joins TRBV6-5 and TRBJ2-2; the D gene is possibly TRBD2 (7 bases). Germline-derived CDR1 and CDR2 are MNHEY and SVGAGI. This CDR3 comprises 14 residues. V was trimmed by 7 bases and J by 7 bases, leaving 16 bases between them. CDR3 protein: CASTGGGAGGELFF. For the CDR3, the DNA is TGTGCCAGCACCGGAGGGGGGGCGGGCGGGGAGCTGTTTTTT.

Many counts were recorded for this clonotype. The V gene is TRBV6-1, the J gene TRBJ1-6, with 9 nucleotides matching TRBD1. The germline V gene has CDR1 MNHNS and CDR2 SASEGT. This CDR3 contains 16 residues. The V gene end was trimmed by 5 bases and the J gene end by 1 base; junction bases not matched to a gene: 3. This chain's CDR3 is CASSSGTGSYNSPLHF. CDR3 nucleotides: TGTGCCAGCAGTTCCGGGACAGGGTCCTATAATTCACCCCTCCACTTT.

The chain employs TRBV5-6 and TRBJ2-7; D is unresolved. The CDR3 is made up of 13 amino acids. V lost 1 base to trimming and J lost 3 bases, with 8 bases between them. Germline V CDR1 and CDR2: SGHDT, YYEEEE. The CDR3 protein is CASSLRPYYEQYF. The DNA for the CDR3 is TGTGCCAGCAGCTTGCGGCCCTACTACGAGCAGTACTTC.

This clonotype was observed at least ten times. The V gene is TRBV7-2, the J gene TRBJ1-2, with D possibly matching TRBD1 (6 bases). V lost 0 bases to trimming and J lost 4 bases, with 9 bases between them. Germline lookup yields CDR1 SGHTA and CDR2 FQGNSA. The CDR3 spans 14 residues. The DNA for the CDR3 is TGTGCCAGCAGCTTAGCTGGGGGCCTCTATGGCTACACCTTC. Translation gives CASSLAGGLYGYTF.

This clonotype was counted only a few times. V and J are TRBV6-2 or TRBV6-3 and TRBJ1-4; TRBD1 is a possible D gene (5 bases). Between the trimmed V and J ends, which lost 4 bases and 10 bases, there was a span of 10 bases. Germline assignment: CDR1 MNHEY and CDR2 SVGEGT. The CDR3 totals 12 residues. CDR3 sequence reads: CASSSGPAKLFF. The CDR3 DNA sequence: TGTGCCAGCAGTTCGGGACCCGCAAAACTGTTTTTT.

The chain recombines TRBV28 with TRBJ2-5; the D gene is possibly TRBD2 (7 bases). Germline V gene sequence: CDR1 MDHEN, CDR2 SYDVKM. This CDR3 has 13 residues. The CDR3 DNA reads TGTGGAACTAGAGGGGGGGCTGGAGAGACCCAGTACTTC. As protein: CGTRGGAGETQYF.

This clonotype was seen many times. The chain recombines TRBV12-5 with TRBJ1-3; perhaps TRBD1 as D (5 bases). From germline, CDR1 is LGHNT and CDR2 FRNRAP. Trimming stripped 3 bases from V and 4 bases from J, with 13 bases between. The CDR3 loop spans 15 amino acids. The CDR3 reads CASGLPNRDGNTIYF. The CDR3 coding sequence is TGTGCTAGTGGTTTACCCAATCGGGACGGAAACACCATATATTTT.

The chain links TRBV12-3 or TRBV12-4 to TRBJ2-5, with TRBD2 identical over 9 bases. The V segment lost 10 bases and the J segment 5 bases; nucleotides outside the gene matches: 2. The CDR3 length is 11 residues. The CDR3 sequence is CATSGEETQYF. In nucleotides, the CDR3 is TGTGCCACTAGCGGGGAGGAGACCCAGTACTTC.